Following are 24 T cell receptor beta chains from one sample sequenced in a study of early T cells in non-severe SARS-CoV-2 infection (dated by TCRdb to about 2021). The method was 5' RACE. The listed sequencing device is NextSeq 500. TCRdb took the public reads, trimmed them with fastp at Q25, ran MiXCR for clone calling and kept in-frame beta chains. All rows with the same CDR3 protein become a single entry with the most common DNA and genes. The sample table shows tens of thousands of distinct CDR3 sequences, and roughly 16% are seen once. 10% to 15% of the sample is held by the ten biggest clonotypes. The specimen was whole blood. These receptor sequences come from an adult who was a healthcare worker with PCR-confirmed SARS-CoV-2 infection or an uninfected control (not recorded which).

This clonotype was seen a few times. CDR3 bases: TGCGCCAGCAGCTTACCCGGGGGGCCTGGAAACACCATATATTTT. As protein: CASSLPGGPGNTIYF. The rearrangement links TRBV5-1 to TRBJ1-3, with D perhaps matching TRBD1 (6 bases). The germline V and J ends were trimmed by 2 bases and 2 bases, with 11 bases remaining between them. The CDR3 has 15 amino acids. Germline-derived CDR1 and CDR2 are SGHRS and YFSETQ.

A few counts support this clonotype. An end of the junction differs from the germline gene, which may be a read error. The chain recombines TRBV6-1 with TRBJ2-2, with D perhaps matching TRBD2 (5 bases). The length of the CDR3 is 16 residues. Germline V gene data show CDR1 as MNHNS and CDR2 as SASEGT. The CDR3 here is CASSEWRGQLTGELFF. For the CDR3, the DNA is TGTGCCAGCAGTGAATGGCGAGGCCAACTCACCGGGGAGCTGTTTTTC.

The chain recombines TRBV2 with TRBJ1-3; D gene ambiguous. V gave up 6 bases and J gave up 4 bases, with 10 bases separating them. Germline V lookup: CDR1 SNHLY, CDR2 FYNNEI. The CDR3 is made up of 13 amino acids. The CDR3 protein is CASRMAHGNTIYF. CDR3 nucleotide sequence: TGTGCCAGCAGAATGGCCCACGGAAACACCATATATTTT.

At least ten counts were recorded for this clonotype. The rearrangement links TRBV5-1 to TRBJ1-4; TRBD1 matches 7 bases. In germline, CDR1 is SGHRS, CDR2 YFSETQ. The V segment lost 4 bases and the J segment 8 bases; nucleotides outside the gene matches: 5. The CDR3 runs to 13 residues. The CDR3 nucleotides read TGCGCCAGCAGCCAGGGACAGACCGAAAAACTGTTTTTT. Amino acid sequence: CASSQGQTEKLFF.

This clonotype was seen a few times. CDR3 residues: CSARPGQGARYEQYF. The DNA for the CDR3 is TGCAGTGCTAGACCGGGACAGGGGGCTCGTTACGAGCAGTACTTC. The genes are TRBV20-1 and TRBJ2-7; TRBD1 matches 12 bases. Per the germline V gene, CDR1 is DFQATT and CDR2 is SNEGSKA (reference sequence). With V trimmed by 2 bases and J by 4 bases, 6 bases remained unmatched. The CDR3 covers 15 residues.

This clonotype came up many times. This chain uses TRBV4-1 with TRBJ1-1; 7 bases align to TRBD1. Trimming took 1 base from V and 0 from J; bases not matched to a gene: 11. The CDR3 has 18 amino acids. Germline V gene sequence: CDR1 MGHRA, CDR2 YSYEKL. The CDR3 region is CASSQGSDRDNMNTEAFF. In DNA form, the CDR3 reads TGCGCCAGCAGCCAAGGATCCGACAGGGACAATATGAACACTGAAGCTTTCTTT.

This clonotype has just a few counts. The chain carries TRBV5-1 and TRBJ1-1, with a weak D call TRBD1 (5 bases). This CDR3 has 14 residues. The V end was cut by 10 bases, the J end by 1 base, with 17 bases between. Germline V lookup: CDR1 SGHRS, CDR2 YFSETQ. The CDR3 here is CAPAAWGPNTEAFF. The CDR3 DNA is TGCGCCCCAGCAGCTTGGGGACCGAACACTGAAGCTTTCTTT.

V and J are TRBV4-1 and TRBJ2-5; 7 bases map to TRBD2. The V segment lost 0 bases and the J segment 5 bases; nucleotides outside the gene matches: 9. The length of the CDR3 is 16 residues. Germline assignment: CDR1 MGHRA and CDR2 YSYEKL. CDR3 in amino acids: CASSQDPLGRGETQYF. The CDR3 coding sequence is TGCGCCAGCAGCCAAGACCCCCTAGGGCGGGGGGAGACCCAGTACTTC.

This clonotype was seen at least ten times. The chain couples TRBV5-5 to TRBJ2-2; 7 bases fit TRBD1. Germline values: CDR1 SGHKS, CDR2 YYEKEE (reference sequence). V lost 5 bases, J lost 1 base, and 5 bases stayed unmatched. This CDR3 is built from 15 residues. The CDR3 here is CASRAGTVNTGELFF. Written as DNA, the CDR3 is TGTGCCAGCAGAGCCGGGACAGTGAACACCGGGGAGCTGTTTTTT. The whole variable domain, filled in from reference TRBV5-5 and TRBJ2-2, reads DAGVTQSPTHLIKTRGQQVTLRCSPISGHKSVSWYQQVLGQGPQFIFQYYEKEERGRGNFPDRFSARQFPNYSSELNVNALLLGDSALYLCASRAGTVNTGELFFGEGSRLTVL.

This clonotype was seen more than once but under ten times. The chain carries TRBV10-2 and TRBJ1-1; 7 nucleotides line up with TRBD1. The J segment lost 1 base and the V segment lost 6 bases, leaving 5 bases of the junction unmatched. The germline gives CDR1 WSHSY, CDR2 SAAADI. CDR3 length: 14 residues. The CDR3 coding sequence is TGCGCCAGCAGCCTATCAGGGGGGAACACTGAAGCTTTCTTT. Translation gives CASSLSGGNTEAFF.

In this sample, this clonotype turned up a few times. The chain is built from TRBV10-3 and TRBJ1-1; D is uncertain. The length of the CDR3 is 15 residues. CDR1 and CDR2 from the germline V gene are ENHRY and SYGVKD. Trimming cost V 2 bases and J 0 bases, with 10 bases left between them. The CDR3 nucleotides are TGTGCCATCAGTGAGACAGCGGACCTGAACACTGAAGCTTTCTTT. This sequence encodes CAISETADLNTEAFF.

This clonotype was recorded a few times. The chain carries TRBV14 and TRBJ2-1, with D tentatively TRBD1 or TRBD2 (5 bases each). The germline CDR1 and CDR2 sequences are SGHDN and FVKESK. CDR3 size: 14 residues. V was cut by 10 bases and J by 5 bases, with 18 bases left in between. This CDR3 reads CAKRMGEGDNEQFF. CDR3 nucleotide sequence: TGTGCCAAGAGGATGGGGGAAGGGGACAATGAGCAGTTCTTC.

This clonotype was counted ten times or more. The rearrangement joins TRBV12-3 or TRBV12-4 to TRBJ2-3, with TRBD1 identical over 8 bases. The CDR3 is 14 amino acids. The ends lost 5 bases at V and 6 bases at J; junction bases unmatched: 7. Written as DNA, the CDR3 is TGTGCCAGCAGTACCGGACAGGGTTTTGATACGCAGTATTTT. Its protein product is CASSTGQGFDTQYF.

This clonotype was counted a few times. The genes are TRBV7-2 and TRBJ1-4, with 9 bases matching TRBD1. The CDR3 is made up of 16 amino acids. The V gene end was trimmed by 1 base and the J gene end by 6 bases; junction bases not matched to a gene: 6. CDR1 and CDR2 (germline): SGHTA, FQGNSA. The CDR3 region is CASSLVGGQGDEKLFF. The CDR3 DNA reads as TGTGCCAGCAGCTTAGTGGGGGGACAGGGTGATGAAAAACTGTTTTTT.

This clonotype occurred a few times. This CDR3 reads CASSFDTWLNTEAFF. CDR3 sequence (DNA): TGTGCCAGCAGTTTTGATACCTGGCTTAACACTGAAGCTTTCTTT. J is TRBJ1-1 and V is TRBV6-2 or TRBV6-3; D is uncertain. This CDR3 contains 15 residues. Trimming stripped 4 bases from V and 2 bases from J, with 14 bases between. Germline values: CDR1 MNHEY, CDR2 SVGEGT.

The chain carries TRBV28 and TRBJ1-1; D uncertain. Per the germline V gene, CDR1 is MDHEN and CDR2 is SYDVKM. This CDR3 contains 13 residues. Between the trimmed V and J ends, which lost 2 bases and 1 base, there was a span of 5 bases. CDR3 residues: CASSLRENTEAFF. In DNA form, the CDR3 reads TGTGCCAGCAGTTTAAGGGAGAACACTGAAGCTTTCTTT.

The V and J genes are TRBV10-1 and TRBJ2-3; D is possibly TRBD2 (5 bases). This CDR3 contains 14 residues. CDR1 is WNHNN, CDR2 SYGVQD, per germline (reference sequence). V lost 8 bases, J lost 1 base, and 13 bases lay in between. CDR3 amino acids: CASRPGVGTDTQYF. The CDR3 coding sequence is TGCGCCAGCCGCCCCGGGGTGGGCACAGATACGCAGTATTTT.

The V and J genes are TRBV12-3 or TRBV12-4 and TRBJ1-6; D not certain. The V and J ends lost 2 bases and 7 bases respectively, with 6 bases between them. The CDR3 extends over 13 amino acids. In nucleotides, the CDR3 is TGTGCCAGCAGTTTACACAGAAATTCACCCCTCCACTTT. Its protein product is CASSLHRNSPLHF.

The CDR3: CASRTTGEVTEAFF. CDR3 sequence (DNA): TGTGCCAGCAGGACGACAGGGGAGGTCACTGAAGCTTTCTTT. The chain joins TRBV28 to TRBJ1-1, with 8 bases lining up with TRBD1. The CDR3 contains 14 residues. The V segment lost 6 bases and the J segment 4 bases; nucleotides outside the gene matches: 7. Germline values: CDR1 MDHEN, CDR2 SYDVKM.

In this sample, this clonotype turned up many times. This chain connects TRBV28 to TRBJ1-1; no definite D call. V lost 1 base to trimming and J lost 2 bases, with 5 bases between them. The CDR3 has 13 amino acids. Germline values: CDR1 MDHEN, CDR2 SYDVKM. In nucleotides, the CDR3 is TGTGCCAGCAGTTTATTAGGAAACACTGAAGCTTTCTTT. This encodes CASSLLGNTEAFF.

This chain connects TRBV7-2 to TRBJ1-5; no clear D. In germline, CDR1 is SGHTA, CDR2 FQGNSA. The V gene lost 5 bases and the J gene lost 1 base, with 12 bases spanning the gap. The CDR3 is 15 amino acids. The CDR3 sequence: CASSPAFTSNQPQHF. The CDR3 DNA sequence: TGTGCCAGCAGCCCGGCTTTTACCAGCAATCAGCCCCAGCATTTT.

The table lists this clonotype with many counts. Germline and junction disagree at one end, which may indicate a read error. The V call is TRBV7-7, the J call TRBJ2-2; D is perhaps TRBD1 or TRBD2 (5 bases each). Germline V gives CDR1 SSHAT, CDR2 FNYEAQ (reference sequence). The CDR3 has 14 residues. CDR3 DNA sequence: TGTGCTAGCAGCTCGGGACGAAACGTCAGGGAGCTGTTTTTT. Its translation: CASSSGRNVRELFF.

The genes are TRBV5-1 and TRBJ2-3; 9 bases agree with TRBD1. The V and J ends lost 3 bases and 6 bases, in that order; junction bases with no gene match: 11. This CDR3 contains 16 residues. Germline values: CDR1 SGHRS, CDR2 YFSETQ. The CDR3 DNA follows: TGCGCCAGCAGCTCGGGACAGGGTAATTTAGTGGATACGCAGTATTTT. Residues: CASSSGQGNLVDTQYF.

The chain's CDR3 is CASSRSGNTDTQYF. CDR3 nucleotide sequence: TGTGCCAGCAGCCGGAGCGGCAACACAGATACGCAGTATTTT. The V and J genes are TRBV7-3 and TRBJ2-3; possibly TRBD2 for D (5 bases). Looked up from germline, CDR1 is SGHTA and CDR2 is FQGTGA. With 5 bases removed from V and 2 bases from J, the gap between germline ends came to 11 bases. This CDR3 comprises 14 residues.